This T cell receptor beta chain was observed in a study of control samples from healthy donors and cancer patients (dated by TCRdb to the early 2020s). Remarks on this clone: The target of this receptor is not known. Base qualities were left out, and no much larger clone turns up one base away.

The method was the immunoSEQ multiplex PCR assay. Not all clones reach the TCRdb copy of this immuneACCESS table, which keeps in-frame sequences only. Checked studies attribute under half of the gap to unresolved V genes and leave the rest unexplained. Recorded for this sample are some 79,000 clones; approximately 93% of them occurred a single time. 1.3% of the sample is held by the ten biggest clonotypes. V was cut back by 0 bases and J by 2 bases, leaving a gap of 3 bases between them. The CDR3 runs 13 residues from the cysteine to the phenylalanine. Only the CDR3 DNA stays, 39 bases, in frame from base 1. CDR1 and CDR2, looked up from the germline V gene, are SGHTS and YDEGEE.

The chain was built from TRBV5-8 and TRBJ1-3, with no reliable assignment of the D segment. The source material was PBMCs. The source of this sequence is a woman aged 40-49 years with lung cancer. The CDR3 region: CASSLAAGNTIYF. The DNA reads as follows: TGTGCCAGCAGCTTGGCGGCTGGAAACACCATATATTTT.